This T cell receptor (beta chain) was sequenced for a study of cytomegalovirus exposure and HLA in healthy donors. Vbeta (60) and Jbeta (13) primers were used in the PCR. Sequenced by immunoSEQ multiplex PCR; TCRdb stores in-frame clones only, minus some. The repertoire includes 150,000 to 170,000 clones, about three quarters of them detected once, and under 4.5% sits in the top ten. This clone was seen more than once but under ten times. V shed 4 bases, J shed 10 bases, and the junction held 5 bases outside the gene matches. Germline CDR1 is SGHDT and CDR2 is YYEEEE. The CDR3 consists of 12 residues.

This chain links TRBV5-6 with TRBJ1-1; TRBD1 agrees at 9 bases. The sample was PBMCs. This clonotype was obtained from a woman between 40 and 55 years old in good health and CMV-seronegative. The CDR3 here is CASSGDREVAFF. The CDR3 nucleotides read TGTGCCAGCAGCGGGGACAGGGAGGTAGCTTTCTTT.